The 11 T cell receptor beta chains in this list originate from one sample, sequenced in a study of spatial heterogeneity in lung cancer. Specified time point: sample taken at primary tumor resection. Without sorting, whole RNA was sequenced from tumor, nontumor lung or frozen PBMC. TCRdb reprocessed the 5' RACE reads with MiXCR, giving one entry per CDR3 protein. The sample contains around 2,900 distinct CDR3 sequences, approximately 15% of which appear only once. Here the sequenced sample was PBMCs, taken at surgery. The receptors originated from a female donor with early-stage non-small cell lung cancer.

The table lists this clonotype with many counts. The chain is built from TRBV20-1 and TRBJ1-5, with D tentatively TRBD1 (5 bases). Germline CDR1 and CDR2: DFQATT and SNEGSKA (reference sequence). The CDR3 runs to 13 residues. Trimming took off 3 bases at V and 3 bases at J, with 9 bases between the two ends. The CDR3 is CSASMDTNQPQHF. CDR3 bases: TGCAGTGCTAGCATGGACACCAATCAGCCCCAGCATTTT.

The chain has TRBV24-1 and TRBJ1-2; D may be TRBD1 (5 bases). Between the trimmed V and J ends, which lost 5 bases and 8 bases, there was a span of 8 bases. The CDR3 spans 11 residues. CDR1 is KGHDR and CDR2 is SFDVKD in the germline V gene. The CDR3 DNA reads as TGTGCCACCAGTGGTAGGGGCGGCTACACCTTC. It yields the protein CATSGRGGYTF.

This clonotype was seen ten or more times. The chain recombines TRBV28 with TRBJ2-7, with 7 bases aligning to TRBD2. Germline loops: CDR1 MDHEN, CDR2 SYDVKM. CDR3 length: 15 residues. The V gene end was trimmed by 5 bases and the J gene end by 5 bases; junction bases not matched to a gene: 12. The chain's CDR3 is CASSIPWRELNEQYF. DNA of the CDR3: TGTGCCAGCAGTATCCCCTGGCGGGAGTTGAACGAGCAGTACTTC.

The chain has TRBV6-6 and TRBJ2-3; possibly TRBD1 for D (6 bases). Germline V gives CDR1 MNHNY, CDR2 SVGAGI (reference sequence). V was shortened by 2 bases and J by 3 bases, with 12 bases between the two germline ends. The CDR3 is made up of 15 amino acids. CDR3 nucleotide sequence: TGTGCCAGCAGTTACCAGGGGTCCAAGACAGATACGCAGTATTTT. This translates into CASSYQGSKTDTQYF.

The chain couples TRBV7-9 to TRBJ2-3; 8 bases fit TRBD1. The CDR3 is 16 amino acids. The ends lost 5 bases at V and 5 bases at J; junction bases unmatched: 12. Germline CDR1 and CDR2: SEHNR and FQNEAQ (reference sequence). The CDR3 DNA sequence: TGTGCCAGCAGCCGAGGACAGGGCCTCCAAATAGATACGCAGTATTTT. Amino acids: CASSRGQGLQIDTQYF.

There are many counts of this clonotype. The chain carries TRBV5-6 and TRBJ2-1, with a possible D match to TRBD1 (5 bases). The CDR3 is 13 residues long. From germline, CDR1 is SGHDT and CDR2 YYEEEE. Trimming stripped 3 bases from V and 9 bases from J, with 13 bases between. The CDR3 nucleotides read TGTGCCAGCAGCTATCCAGAAGGGGCTGAGCAGTTCTTC. It is translated as CASSYPEGAEQFF.

By sample fraction, this clonotype is medium-sized. This chain joins TRBV7-9 and TRBJ2-1; no definite D call. Germline CDR1 reads SEHNR; CDR2 reads FQNEAQ (reference sequence). The germline V and J ends were trimmed by 5 bases and 12 bases, with 11 bases remaining between them. This CDR3 contains 11 residues. The CDR3 is CASSLTPGQFF. The CDR3 DNA is TGTGCCAGCAGCCTCACTCCGGGGCAGTTCTTC.

This clonotype showed up just a few times. This chain connects TRBV6-1 to TRBJ2-6, with D hard to call. V was trimmed by 6 bases and J by 0 bases, leaving 12 bases between them. Germline CDR1 is MNHNS and CDR2 is SASEGT. This CDR3 has 16 amino acids. The CDR3 loop is CASRVRVSSGANVLTF. As DNA, the CDR3 is TGTGCCAGCAGAGTCCGAGTGAGCTCTGGGGCCAACGTCCTGACTTTC.

This clonotype showed up just a few times. The J gene is TRBJ2-1, the V gene TRBV5-4; a possible D gene is TRBD2 (6 bases). The germline V and J ends were trimmed by 4 bases and 6 bases, with 14 bases remaining between them. This CDR3 has 14 residues. Germline CDR1 is SGHNT and CDR2 is YYREEE (reference sequence). The CDR3 here is CASSHNRDFNEQFF. CDR3 DNA: TGTGCCAGCAGCCACAACCGGGACTTCAATGAGCAGTTCTTC. Full variable domain (rest looked up from reference TRBV5-4 and TRBJ2-1): ETGVTQSPTHLIKTRGQQVTLRCSSQSGHNTVSWYQQALGQGPQFIFQYYREEENGRGNFPPRFSGLQFPNYSSELNVNALELDDSALYLCASSHNRDFNEQFFGPGTRLTVL.

This clonotype has just a few counts. The V call is TRBV2, the J call TRBJ2-7; D is unresolved. This CDR3 is built from 14 residues. Trimming took 6 bases from V and 2 from J, leaving 14 bases between them. CDR1 is SNHLY, CDR2 FYNNEI, per germline. CDR3 bases: TGTGCCAGCAGGATGAGAAGCGATCCCTACGAGCAGTACTTC. Encoded protein: CASRMRSDPYEQYF.

In this sample, this clonotype turned up many times. V gene TRBV18 combines with J gene TRBJ1-5; 7 nucleotides agree with TRBD1. This CDR3 has 15 amino acids. Germline V gene data show CDR1 as KGHSH and CDR2 as LQKENI. The V gene end was trimmed by 3 bases and the J gene end by 4 bases; junction bases not matched to a gene: 6. CDR3: CASSPTGQRNQPQHF. CDR3 nucleotide sequence: TGTGCCAGCTCACCCACGGGACAGCGGAATCAGCCCCAGCATTTT.